This TCR beta chain is from a study of blood T cell repertoires in COVID-19. On the study more broadly: Material from acute and convalescent COVID-19 was sourced from the United States, Italy and Spain. PBMCs, B-cell-depleted T cells, or T cells were the source of the cDNA or gDNA that made up the material.

Turning to this clone: The sample carries other DNA sequences with the same CDR3.

One Seattle source followed patients from active infection through their disease course. The method was immunoSEQ multiplex PCR; TCRdb's version includes in-frame clones alone and lacks a portion of them. Here the sample spans 350,000 to 450,000 clones, around 87% being singletons. V shed 6 bases and J shed 2 bases, with 5 bases lying between them. The CDR3 contains 12 residues. The J gene is TRBJ1-5, the V gene TRBV12-3 or TRBV12-4, with D perhaps matching TRBD1 (5 bases). The source is an older woman with COVID-19, enrolled during active disease. Sequenced material: peripheral blood. The CDR3 sequence: CASRGGNQPQHF. CDR3 in DNA: TGTGCCAGCAGAGGGGGCAATCAGCCCCAGCATTTT.